A single sample gave rise to the 14 T cell receptor beta chains below, sequenced in a study of T cells in Graves' hyperthyroidism and ophthalmopathy. RNA transcripts served as the template for amplifying TCR beta CDR3 regions. HTBI primers were used for first-round RT-PCR of the TCR CDR3. TCRdb used MiXCR to reprocess the multiplex PCR reads, holding one entry per CDR3 protein. The table has some 340,000 distinct CDR3 sequences, roughly an eighth seen once. Source material: blood. The receptors originated from a middle-aged woman with Graves' ophthalmopathy.

Only one count was recorded for this clonotype. The chain carries TRBV28 and TRBJ1-1; 12 bases map to TRBD1. The V and J ends lost 3 bases and 5 bases, in that order; junction bases with no gene match: 10. Germline CDR1 MDHEN, CDR2 SYDVKM. The CDR3 totals 17 residues. The CDR3: CASSFSPGTGGLTEAFF. CDR3 nucleotide sequence: TGTGCCAGCAGTTTCTCCCCTGGGACAGGGGGCTTAACTGAAGCTTTCTTT.

This clonotype was counted a few times. V is TRBV6-1 and J is TRBJ1-3; no clear D gene. CDR1 MNHNS and CDR2 SASEGT come from the germline V gene. V shed 8 bases and J shed 1 base, with 12 bases lying between them. This CDR3 is built from 14 residues. The CDR3 sequence: CASFEWPSGNTIYF. The CDR3 nucleotides read TGTGCCAGCTTTGAATGGCCATCTGGAAACACCATATATTTT.

This clonotype has just a few counts. This rearrangement joins TRBV6-2 or TRBV6-3 to TRBJ2-2; D ambiguous. The V and J ends lost 0 bases and 4 bases respectively, with 15 bases between them. Per the germline V gene, CDR1 is MNHEY and CDR2 is SVGEGT. CDR3 length: 17 amino acids. CDR3 protein: CASSYSITDYSTGELFF. The CDR3 DNA reads TGTGCCAGCAGTTACTCGATAACAGATTATTCCACCGGGGAGCTGTTTTTT.

The chain recombines TRBV5-1 with TRBJ2-7; D unclear. The CDR3 is made up of 16 amino acids. Germline V gives CDR1 SGHRS, CDR2 YFSETQ. V lost 0 bases to trimming and J lost 2 bases, with 15 bases between them. The DNA for the CDR3 is TGCGCCAGCAGCTTGGTGGCACCATCCACAACCTACGAGCAGTACTTC. It encodes CASSLVAPSTTYEQYF.

CDR3 in DNA: TGTGCCAGCAGGTCAACTAACCAGGGTCCCAATGGCTACACCTTC. It specifies CASRSTNQGPNGYTF. The chain couples TRBV7-9 to TRBJ1-2, with TRBD1 as a possible D gene (5 bases). The CDR3 has 15 residues. From germline, CDR1 is SEHNR and CDR2 FQNEAQ (reference sequence). V was clipped by 6 bases and J by 6 bases, with 20 bases between them. The full variable domain, its missing parts supplied by reference TRBV7-9 and TRBJ1-2, is DTGVSQNPRHKITKRGQNVTFRCDPISEHNRLYWYRQTLGQGPEFLTYFQNEAQLEKSRLLSDRFSAERPKGSFSTLEIQRTEQGDSAMYLCASRSTNQGPNGYTFGSGTRLTVV.

The chain carries TRBV12-3 or TRBV12-4 and TRBJ2-7; 10 bases map to TRBD1. Losses at the gene ends were 6 bases for V and 6 bases for J; bases not matched to a gene: 11. The length of the CDR3 is 15 residues. The CDR3 DNA reads as TGTGCCAGCAGGGAGGGACAGGGGATAGGGGGCGAGCAGTACTTC. Residues: CASREGQGIGGEQYF.

This clonotype was seen more than once but under ten times. This rearrangement joins TRBV20-1 to TRBJ2-2; D gene ambiguous. The CDR3 covers 17 residues. CDR1 is DFQATT, CDR2 SNEGSKA, per germline (reference sequence). The germline V and J ends were trimmed by 6 bases and 2 bases, with 22 bases remaining between them. CDR3 loop: CSARPQLGLSNTGELFF. CDR3 sequence (DNA): TGCAGTGCCAGACCACAACTGGGTTTAAGCAACACCGGGGAGCTGTTTTTT.

This chain uses TRBV7-9 with TRBJ2-3; TRBD2 aligns across 9 bases. The length of the CDR3 is 16 residues. CDR1 and CDR2 (germline): SEHNR, FQNEAQ (reference sequence). Germline trimming cut 0 bases from V and 3 bases from J; bases unmatched to any gene: 4. The CDR3 sequence: CASSLAASGTTDTQYF. The CDR3 coding sequence is TGTGCCAGCAGCTTAGCGGCTAGCGGGACTACAGATACGCAGTATTTT. Supplemented by reference TRBV7-9 and TRBJ2-3, the full variable domain reads DTGVSQNPRHKITKRGQNVTFRCDPISEHNRLYWYRQTLGQGPEFLTYFQNEAQLEKSRLLSDRFSAERPKGSFSTLEIQRTEQGDSAMYLCASSLAASGTTDTQYFGPGTRLTVL.

This chain uses TRBV20-1 with TRBJ1-2; D not resolved. Trimming took off 4 bases at V and 4 bases at J, with 10 bases between the two ends. Germline assignment: CDR1 DFQATT and CDR2 SNEGSKA (reference sequence). The CDR3 runs 12 residues. DNA for the CDR3: TGCAGTGCTACCCAGCCGAGCTATGGCTACACCTTC. The encoded protein is CSATQPSYGYTF.

This clonotype was seen many times. The rearrangement joins TRBV6-1 to TRBJ1-2, with 9 bases aligning to TRBD1. The germline gives CDR1 MNHNS, CDR2 SASEGT. The CDR3 runs to 14 residues. Germline trimming cut 7 bases from V and 5 bases from J; bases unmatched to any gene: 8. In DNA form, the CDR3 reads TGTGCCAGCATTTTGACAGGGGGAGGATATGGCTACACCTTC. This translates into CASILTGGGYGYTF.

This clonotype was picked up many times. V and J are TRBV29-1 and TRBJ2-1; D may be TRBD2 (5 bases). The V and J ends lost 6 bases and 9 bases respectively, with 18 bases between them. The CDR3 contains 13 residues. Germline values: CDR1 SQVTM, CDR2 ANQGSEA. The CDR3 DNA follows: TGCAGCGTCGCGGGTAGGTCCTGGGGTGAGCAGTTCTTC. It translates to CSVAGRSWGEQFF.

This clonotype showed up just a few times. The chain is built from TRBV29-1 and TRBJ2-2; 13 bases match TRBD2. Losses at the gene ends were 2 bases for V and 5 bases for J; bases not matched to a gene: 8. The CDR3 extends over 17 amino acids. From germline, CDR1 is SQVTM and CDR2 ANQGSEA. Here the CDR3 DNA reads TGCAGCGTTGAATTAGGACTAGCGGGAGTAAATACCGGGGAGCTGTTTTTT. This translates into CSVELGLAGVNTGELFF.

The chain employs TRBV20-1 and TRBJ1-2; D ambiguous. The germline CDR1 and CDR2 sequences are DFQATT and SNEGSKA (reference sequence). Trimming removed 3 bases from V and 7 bases from J, with 15 bases in between. CDR3 size: 13 residues. The CDR3 is CSASQIRVCGYTF. The CDR3 nucleotides read TGCAGTGCTAGCCAAATCCGGGTCTGTGGCTACACCTTC.

This clonotype was counted at least ten times. The chain joins TRBV6-1 to TRBJ1-2; TRBD1 agrees at 8 bases. The V gene end was trimmed by 7 bases and the J gene end by 5 bases; junction bases not matched to a gene: 12. This CDR3 spans 15 amino acids. The germline gives CDR1 MNHNS, CDR2 SASEGT. The CDR3 here is CASTRQGTGLYGYTF. CDR3 in DNA: TGTGCCAGCACCAGACAGGGGACCGGCCTATATGGCTACACCTTC.